This T cell receptor beta chain is from a study of blood T cell repertoires in COVID-19. The wider study: There were acute and convalescent COVID-19 samples, and they came from the United States, Italy and Spain. In each case, the material was cDNA or gDNA derived from T cells, B-cell-depleted T cells, or PBMCs.

Authors' analysis steps: Amplified reference gene primers provided the basis for estimating nucleated cell counts. Measured with immunoSEQ multiplex PCR; TCRdb has only the in-frame clones, and not every one. From that table come the V and J calls and clone size; the DNA was used to work out D and trimming. The data show about 210,000 clones, roughly 86% seen once. The V segment lost 3 bases and the J segment 0 bases; nucleotides outside the gene matches: 5. CDR3 length equals 16 residues. In germline, CDR1 is SGHVS, CDR2 FQNEAQ. The TCR comes from a man between 60 and 70 years old with acute or convalescent COVID-19. The genes are TRBV7-8 and TRBJ2-4; 7 bases fit TRBD2. The sample consisted of peripheral blood. The CDR3 protein is CASSFGRGAAKNIQYF. The CDR3 region has the DNA TGTGCCAGCAGCTTTGGGAGGGGCGCAGCCAAAAACATTCAGTACTTC.